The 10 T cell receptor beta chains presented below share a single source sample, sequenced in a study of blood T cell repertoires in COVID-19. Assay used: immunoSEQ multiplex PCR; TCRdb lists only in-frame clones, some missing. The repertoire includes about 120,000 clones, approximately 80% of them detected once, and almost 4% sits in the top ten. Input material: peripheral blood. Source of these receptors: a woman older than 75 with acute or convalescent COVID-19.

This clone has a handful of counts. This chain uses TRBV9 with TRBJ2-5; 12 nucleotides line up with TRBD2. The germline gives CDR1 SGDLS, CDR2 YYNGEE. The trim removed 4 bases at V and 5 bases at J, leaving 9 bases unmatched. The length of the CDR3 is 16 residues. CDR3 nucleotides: TGTGCCAGCAGCTCCGGACTAGCGGGATACATGGAGACCCAGTACTTC. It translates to CASSSGLAGYMETQYF.

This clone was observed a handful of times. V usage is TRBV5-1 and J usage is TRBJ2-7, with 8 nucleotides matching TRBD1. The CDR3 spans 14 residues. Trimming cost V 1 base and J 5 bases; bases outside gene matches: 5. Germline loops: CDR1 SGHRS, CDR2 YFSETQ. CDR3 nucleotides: TGCGCCAGCAGCTTGAACAGGGGGAGGAACGAGCAGTACTTC. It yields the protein CASSLNRGRNEQYF.

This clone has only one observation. The CDR3 spells CASSLEDTEGEQFF. The CDR3 DNA is TGTGCCAGCAGCTTGGAGGACACGGAGGGTGAGCAGTTCTTC. This rearrangement joins TRBV5-6 to TRBJ2-1, with D perhaps matching TRBD2 (6 bases). V was clipped by 0 bases and J by 9 bases, with 13 bases between them. The CDR3 spans 14 residues. Germline V gene data show CDR1 as SGHDT and CDR2 as YYEEEE.

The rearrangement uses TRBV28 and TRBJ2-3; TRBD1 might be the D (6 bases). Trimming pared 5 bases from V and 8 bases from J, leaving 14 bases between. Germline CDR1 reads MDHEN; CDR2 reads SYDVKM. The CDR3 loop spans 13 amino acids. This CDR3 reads CASSKQGPPTQYF. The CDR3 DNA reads TGTGCCAGCAGTAAACAGGGCCCCCCTACGCAGTATTTT.

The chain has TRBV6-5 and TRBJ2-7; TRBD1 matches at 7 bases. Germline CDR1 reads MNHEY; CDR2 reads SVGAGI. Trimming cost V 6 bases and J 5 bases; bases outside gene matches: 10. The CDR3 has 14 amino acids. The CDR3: CASSPPTGTDEQYF. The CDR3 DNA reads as TGTGCCAGCAGCCCCCCGACAGGGACGGACGAGCAGTACTTC.

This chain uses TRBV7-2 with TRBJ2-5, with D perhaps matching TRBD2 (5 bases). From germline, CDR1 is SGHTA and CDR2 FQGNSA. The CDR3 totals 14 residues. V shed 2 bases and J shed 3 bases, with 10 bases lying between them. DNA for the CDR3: TGTGCCAGCAGCTTACAACGGGGTGAAGAGACCCAGTACTTC. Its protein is CASSLQRGEETQYF.

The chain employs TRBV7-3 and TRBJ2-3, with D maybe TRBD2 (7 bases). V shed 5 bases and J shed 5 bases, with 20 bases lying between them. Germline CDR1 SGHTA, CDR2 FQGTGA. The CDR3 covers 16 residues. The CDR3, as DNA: TGTGCCAGCAGCCCAAAGAGGGGGAGGGGAGGAGATACGCAGTATTTT. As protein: CASSPKRGRGGDTQYF. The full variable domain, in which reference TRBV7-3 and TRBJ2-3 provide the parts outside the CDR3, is GAGVSQTPSNKVTEKGKYVELRCDPISGHTALYWYRQSLGQGPEFLIYFQGTGAADDSGLPNDRFFAVRPEGSVSTLKIQRTERGDSAVYLCASSPKRGRGGDTQYFGPGTRLTVL.

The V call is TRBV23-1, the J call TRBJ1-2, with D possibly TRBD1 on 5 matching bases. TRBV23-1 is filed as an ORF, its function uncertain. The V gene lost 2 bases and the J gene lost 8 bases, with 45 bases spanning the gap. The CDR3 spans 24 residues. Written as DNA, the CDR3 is TGCGCCAGCAGTCAACCGAACCCCCTTTGGGGGGTAACGTGTATAACCGAGGTTCGTTGGGGCTACACCTTC. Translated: CASSQPNPLWGVTCITEVRWGYTF.

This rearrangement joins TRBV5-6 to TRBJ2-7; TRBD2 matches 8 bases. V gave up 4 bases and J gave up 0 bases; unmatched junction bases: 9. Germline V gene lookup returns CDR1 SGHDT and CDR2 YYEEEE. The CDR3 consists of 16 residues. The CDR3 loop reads CASSRRLAQISYEQYF. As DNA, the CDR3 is TGTGCCAGCAGCCGCAGACTAGCGCAAATCTCCTACGAGCAGTACTTC. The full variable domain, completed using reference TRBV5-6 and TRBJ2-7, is DAGVTQSPTHLIKTRGQQVTLRCSPKSGHDTVSWYQQALGQGPQFIFQYYEEEERQRGNFPDRFSGHQFPNYSSELNVNALLLGDSALYLCASSRRLAQISYEQYFGPGTRLTVT.

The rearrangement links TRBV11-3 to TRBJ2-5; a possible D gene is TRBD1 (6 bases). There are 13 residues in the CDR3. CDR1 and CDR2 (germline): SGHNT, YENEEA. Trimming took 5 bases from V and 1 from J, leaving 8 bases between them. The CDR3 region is CASSEGVQETQYF. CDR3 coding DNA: TGTGCCAGCAGCGAGGGGGTCCAAGAGACCCAGTACTTC.